A selection of T cell receptor beta chains follows, all from one sample in a study of human T cells and chemical hapten exposure. TCRdb processed the RACE reads anew with MiXCR; each CDR3 protein has one entry. Here the sample spans approximately 52,000 distinct CDR3 sequences, about 9.2% being singletons. The source material was whole blood, sampled in connection with sensitization to the hapten diphenylcyclopropenone (DPC). Receptor source: a woman aged 35 to 49 with alopecia areata. Some clones in this sample may be carry-over from other donors' samples. Each CDR3 is given with its conserved first and last residue. The D gene is left open where the match is weak. Expanded clones get a size class; other rows say once, few or many, or leave the size out.

d_call: NA; clone_size: many; v_call: TRBV6-5; j_call: TRBJ1-3; cdr3_aa: CASSYSSGNTIYF; cdr3_nt: TGTGCCAGCAGTTACTCATCCGGAAACACCATATATTTT
d_call: TRBD1; clone_size: many; v_call: TRBV20-1; j_call: TRBJ1-1; cdr3_aa: CSAQKVEGARRAFF; cdr3_nt: TGCAGTGCTCAAAAGGTGGAGGGGGCGCGAAGAGCTTTCTTT
d_call: NA; clone_size: few; v_call: TRBV3-1; j_call: TRBJ2-7; cdr3_aa: CASSHTAYEQYF; cdr3_nt: TGTGCCAGCAGCCATACAGCTTACGAGCAGTACTTC
d_call: NA; clone_size: NA; v_call: TRBV9; j_call: TRBJ2-3; cdr3_aa: CASSVGNSPTSTDTQYF; cdr3_nt: TGTGCCAGCAGCGTAGGTAATTCACCCACTAGCACAGATACGCAGTATTTT
d_call: NA; clone_size: many; v_call: TRBV7-2; j_call: TRBJ2-3; cdr3_aa: CASSLGGDPWDTQYF; cdr3_nt: TGTGCCAGCAGCTTGGGCGGGGACCCTTGGGATACGCAGTATTTT
d_call: NA; clone_size: many; v_call: TRBV2; j_call: TRBJ2-6; cdr3_aa: CASSEEPPHSGANVLTF; cdr3_nt: TGTGCCAGCAGTGAAGAGCCTCCCCACTCTGGGGCCAACGTCCTGACTTTC
d_call: NA; clone_size: once; v_call: TRBV5-4; j_call: TRBJ1-6; cdr3_aa: CASSFLRSYNSPLHF; cdr3_nt: TGTGCCAGCAGCTTTCTCAGGAGCTATAATTCACCCCTCCACTTT
d_call: NA; clone_size: many; v_call: TRBV30; j_call: TRBJ1-1; cdr3_aa: CAWKDSGRSTEAFF; cdr3_nt: TGTGCCTGGAAGGATTCTGGGCGCTCCACTGAAGCTTTCTTT
d_call: TRBD1; clone_size: many; v_call: TRBV7-2; j_call: TRBJ2-7; cdr3_aa: CASSLVTGPSEQYF; cdr3_nt: TGTGCCAGCAGCTTAGTGACAGGGCCATCCGAGCAGTACTTC
d_call: TRBD1; clone_size: few; v_call: TRBV3-1; j_call: TRBJ1-5; cdr3_aa: CASSQEFGTGYNQPQHF; cdr3_nt: TGTGCCAGCAGCCAAGAATTCGGGACAGGTTACAATCAGCCCCAGCATTTT
d_call: NA; clone_size: many; v_call: TRBV13; j_call: TRBJ2-3; cdr3_aa: CASSLPTDTQYF; cdr3_nt: TGTGCCAGCAGCTTACCAACAGATACGCAGTATTTT
d_call: TRBD1; clone_size: few; v_call: TRBV4-3; j_call: TRBJ1-1; cdr3_aa: CASSQGPGGEDGAFF; cdr3_nt: TGCGCCAGCAGCCAAGGTCCAGGGGGCGAAGACGGAGCTTTCTTT
d_call: TRBD2; clone_size: many; v_call: TRBV7-9; j_call: TRBJ2-1; cdr3_aa: CASSSRAGDNEQFF; cdr3_nt: TGTGCCAGCAGCTCCCGGGCGGGGGACAATGAGCAGTTCTTC
d_call: NA; clone_size: many; v_call: TRBV14; j_call: TRBJ1-1; cdr3_aa: CASSQDTGVDTEAFF; cdr3_nt: TGTGCCAGCAGCCAAGATACGGGGGTGGACACTGAAGCTTTCTTT
d_call: NA; clone_size: few; v_call: TRBV6-4; j_call: TRBJ2-2; cdr3_aa: CASRPDTNTGELFF; cdr3_nt: TGTGCCAGCAGACCAGACACGAACACCGGGGAGCTGTTTTTT
d_call: NA; clone_size: many; v_call: TRBV20-1; j_call: TRBJ1-5; cdr3_aa: CSAIWGTDSNQPQHF; cdr3_nt: TGCAGTGCTATCTGGGGGACGGATAGCAATCAGCCCCAGCATTTT
d_call: NA; clone_size: NA; v_call: TRBV4-1; j_call: TRBJ1-1; cdr3_aa: CASSQSNRVFIF; cdr3_nt: TGCGCCAGCAGCCAATCCAACAGGGTTTTCATTTTT
d_call: TRBD2; clone_size: many; v_call: TRBV20-1; j_call: TRBJ2-5; cdr3_aa: CSATSRRTSGGPGVGETQYF; cdr3_nt: TGCAGTGCTACCTCCCGTCGGACTAGCGGGGGGCCCGGAGTAGGAGAGACCCAGTACTTC
d_call: NA; clone_size: many; v_call: TRBV19; j_call: TRBJ2-3; cdr3_aa: CASSTLGGRADTQYF; cdr3_nt: TGTGCCAGTAGTACCCTCGGGGGGCGGGCAGATACGCAGTATTTT
d_call: TRBD1; clone_size: many; v_call: TRBV5-1; j_call: TRBJ1-1; cdr3_aa: CASSLAGTGGVTEAFF; cdr3_nt: TGCGCCAGCAGCTTGGCTGGGACAGGGGGCGTCACTGAAGCTTTCTTT
d_call: TRBD1; clone_size: many; v_call: TRBV7-6; j_call: TRBJ1-1; cdr3_aa: CASSPGTGAEAFF; cdr3_nt: TGTGCCAGCAGCCCCGGGACAGGGGCTGAAGCTTTCTTT
d_call: NA; clone_size: NA; v_call: TRBV5-1; j_call: TRBJ2-1; cdr3_aa: CASSAAYNEQFF; cdr3_nt: TGCGCCAGCAGCGCAGCCTACAATGAGCAGTTCTTC
d_call: NA; clone_size: NA; v_call: TRBV11-2; j_call: TRBJ2-1; cdr3_aa: CASSLDRAGLREQFF; cdr3_nt: TGTGCCAGCAGCTTAGATCGGGCGGGCCTCCGCGAGCAGTTCTTC
d_call: TRBD1; clone_size: many; v_call: TRBV5-6; j_call: TRBJ2-3; cdr3_aa: CASSFRGRGTDTQYF; cdr3_nt: TGTGCCAGCAGCTTCAGGGGGCGAGGCACAGATACGCAGTATTTT
d_call: TRBD1; clone_size: NA; v_call: TRBV28; j_call: TRBJ2-2; cdr3_aa: CASRRQGKDTGELFF; cdr3_nt: TGTGCCAGCAGGCGACAGGGGAAGGACACCGGGGAGCTGTTTTTT
d_call: NA; clone_size: few; v_call: TRBV29-1; j_call: TRBJ2-3; cdr3_aa: CSVTLTSPHTDTQYF; cdr3_nt: TGCAGCGTGACTCTGACTAGTCCGCACACAGATACGCAGTATTTT
d_call: NA; clone_size: many; v_call: TRBV5-1; j_call: TRBJ1-1; cdr3_aa: CASSWAGMNTEAFF; cdr3_nt: TGCGCCAGCAGCTGGGCAGGGATGAACACTGAAGCTTTCTTT
d_call: TRBD1; clone_size: NA; v_call: TRBV12-3/TRBV12-4; j_call: TRBJ2-2; cdr3_aa: CASSQTGGLFF; cdr3_nt: TGTGCCAGCAGCCAGACAGGGGGGCTGTTTTTT
d_call: TRBD1; clone_size: few; v_call: TRBV18; j_call: TRBJ1-1; cdr3_aa: CASSLGTEGTEAFF; cdr3_nt: TGTGCCAGCTCACTGGGGACAGAAGGCACTGAAGCTTTCTTT
d_call: NA; clone_size: many; v_call: TRBV4-1; j_call: TRBJ1-5; cdr3_aa: CASSPRVDQPQHF; cdr3_nt: TGCGCCAGCAGCCCGAGGGTCGATCAGCCCCAGCATTTT
d_call: TRBD1; clone_size: many; v_call: TRBV9; j_call: TRBJ2-7; cdr3_aa: CASSAGTGITYEQYF; cdr3_nt: TGTGCCAGCAGCGCCGGGACAGGGATCACCTACGAGCAGTACTTC
d_call: NA; clone_size: NA; v_call: TRBV6-2/TRBV6-3; j_call: TRBJ2-6; cdr3_aa: CASRTSGTTGANVLTF; cdr3_nt: TGTGCCAGCAGGACGTCAGGGACAACTGGGGCCAACGTCCTGACTTTC
d_call: TRBD2; clone_size: NA; v_call: TRBV5-1; j_call: TRBJ2-1; cdr3_aa: CASNLGLAYNEQFF; cdr3_nt: TGCGCCAGCAATCTAGGACTAGCTTACAATGAGCAGTTCTTC
d_call: NA; clone_size: NA; v_call: TRBV5-5; j_call: TRBJ2-7; cdr3_aa: CASSLAGASYEQYF; cdr3_nt: TGTGCCAGCAGCTTGGCGGGGGCCTCCTACGAGCAGTACTTC
d_call: TRBD1; clone_size: many; v_call: TRBV6-2/TRBV6-3; j_call: TRBJ1-5; cdr3_aa: CASSYSTGPRAQHF; cdr3_nt: TGTGCCAGCAGTTACTCGACAGGGCCGAGGGCCCAGCATTTT
d_call: NA; clone_size: NA; v_call: TRBV7-9; j_call: TRBJ2-7; cdr3_aa: CASSLGQDEQYF; cdr3_nt: TGTGCCAGCAGCCTCGGACAAGACGAGCAGTACTTC
d_call: NA; clone_size: NA; v_call: TRBV2; j_call: TRBJ2-3; cdr3_aa: CASSRTPNTDTQYF; cdr3_nt: TGTGCCAGCAGTCGGACACCCAACACAGATACGCAGTATTTT
d_call: NA; clone_size: many; v_call: TRBV3-1; j_call: TRBJ2-5; cdr3_aa: CASSQGAGTRETQYF; cdr3_nt: TGTGCCAGCAGCCAAGGGGCAGGGACGAGGGAGACCCAGTACTTC
d_call: NA; clone_size: many; v_call: TRBV4-2; j_call: TRBJ1-1; cdr3_aa: CASSRERGTNTEAFF; cdr3_nt: TGTGCCAGCAGCCGGGAAAGGGGGACGAACACTGAAGCTTTCTTT
d_call: TRBD2; clone_size: many; v_call: TRBV18; j_call: TRBJ2-7; cdr3_aa: CASSPARGVTYEQYF; cdr3_nt: TGTGCCAGCTCGCCTGCCCGGGGGGTGACCTACGAGCAGTACTTC
d_call: NA; clone_size: few; v_call: TRBV18; j_call: TRBJ2-7; cdr3_aa: CASSPRAGDEQYF; cdr3_nt: TGTGCCAGCTCACCCAGAGCAGGGGACGAGCAGTACTTC
d_call: NA; clone_size: few; v_call: TRBV7-3; j_call: TRBJ2-1; cdr3_aa: CASSPRGGLKYEQFF; cdr3_nt: TGTGCCAGCAGCCCAAGAGGGGGACTAAAGTATGAGCAGTTCTTC